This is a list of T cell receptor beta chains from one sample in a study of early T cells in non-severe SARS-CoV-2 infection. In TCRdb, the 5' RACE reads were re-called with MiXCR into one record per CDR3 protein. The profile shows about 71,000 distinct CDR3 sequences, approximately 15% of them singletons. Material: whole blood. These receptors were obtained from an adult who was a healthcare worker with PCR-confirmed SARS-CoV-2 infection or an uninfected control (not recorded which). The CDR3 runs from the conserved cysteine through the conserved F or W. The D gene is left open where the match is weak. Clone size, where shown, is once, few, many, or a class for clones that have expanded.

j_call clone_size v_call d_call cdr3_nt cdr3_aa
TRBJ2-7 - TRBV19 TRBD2 TGTGCCAGTAGCCCCTATGCTAGCGGAACCCACTACGAGCAGTACTTC CASSPYASGTHYEQYF
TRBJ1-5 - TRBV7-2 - TGTGCCAGCAGCTTAAAGGGGGTCAATCAGCCCCAGCATTTT CASSLKGVNQPQHF
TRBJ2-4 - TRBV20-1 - TGCAGTGCTCCCCGGACAGACCCAGTAGCCAAAAACATTCAGTACTTC CSAPRTDPVAKNIQYF
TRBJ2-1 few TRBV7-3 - TGTGCCAGCAGCCCTGAGACAGTATCCAATGAGCAGTTCTTC CASSPETVSNEQFF
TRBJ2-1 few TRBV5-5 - TGTGCCAGCAGCTTGCCAGGTGCCCACAATGAGCAGTTCTTC CASSLPGAHNEQFF
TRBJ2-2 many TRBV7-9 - TGTGCCAGCAGCCGCGGGACCGGGGAGCTGTTTTTT CASSRGTGELFF
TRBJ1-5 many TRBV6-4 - TGTGCCAGCAGTGAAGATACGGGAAAGCCCCAGCATTTT CASSEDTGKPQHF
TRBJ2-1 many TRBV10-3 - TGTGCCATCAGGTCTTCCGAGGCTACCTACAATGAGCAGTTCTTC CAIRSSEATYNEQFF
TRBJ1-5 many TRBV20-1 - TGCAGTGCTAGAGCCCGATCGACACTGAGCAATCAGCCCCAGCATTTT CSARARSTLSNQPQHF
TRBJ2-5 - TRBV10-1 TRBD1 TGCGCCAGCAGTGATTCCGGGACAGGGCAAGAGACCCAGTACTTC CASSDSGTGQETQYF
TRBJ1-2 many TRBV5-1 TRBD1 TGCGCCAGCAGGAAACAAAGGGACAGTAACTATGGCTACACCTTC CASRKQRDSNYGYTF
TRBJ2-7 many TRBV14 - TGTGCCAGCACAGAGAAGAACCGATACGAGCAGTACTTC CASTEKNRYEQYF
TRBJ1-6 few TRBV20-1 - TGCAGTGCTCGGGACGGGAGCTCCTATAATTCACCCCTCCACTTT CSARDGSSYNSPLHF
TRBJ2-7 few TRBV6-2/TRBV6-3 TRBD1 TGTGCCAGCAGTTCCCCGGGACAGGGCTACGAGCAGTACTTC CASSSPGQGYEQYF
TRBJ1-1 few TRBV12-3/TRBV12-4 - TGTGCCAGCAGGATAGGGGTTTCCAACACTGAAGCTTTCTTT CASRIGVSNTEAFF
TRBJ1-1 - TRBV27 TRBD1 TGTGCCAGCAGAATCGCACAGGGGGTGAACACTGAAGCTTTCTTT CASRIAQGVNTEAFF
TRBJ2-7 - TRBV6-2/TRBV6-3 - TGTGCCAGCAGTTACTCGGGACCCGTTCGATACGAGCAGTACTTC CASSYSGPVRYEQYF
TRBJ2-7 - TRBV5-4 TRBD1 TGTGCCAGCAGCCCCTGGACAGGGGAGCAGTACTTC CASSPWTGEQYF
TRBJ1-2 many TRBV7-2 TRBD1 TGTGCCAGCAGCTTGGATTTCACAGGGGGAGCCTATGGCTACACCTTC CASSLDFTGGAYGYTF
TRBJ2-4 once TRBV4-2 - TGTGCCAGCAGCCAAGTTGATCAAGACTATCAGTACTTC CASSQVDQDYQYF
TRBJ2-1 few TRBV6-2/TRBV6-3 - TGTGCCAGCAGTTACGGGGCCTTTGGGAATGAGCAGTTCTTC CASSYGAFGNEQFF
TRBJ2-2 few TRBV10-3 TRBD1 TGTGCCACTGACAGGGGGCTGGACACCGGGGAGCTGTTTTTT CATDRGLDTGELFF
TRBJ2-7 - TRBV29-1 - TGCAGCGTTGAAGATAACACCAGCGAGCAGTACTTC CSVEDNTSEQYF
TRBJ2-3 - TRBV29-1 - TGCAGCGCTTCAGAGGGACGGATGGATACGCAGTATTTT CSASEGRMDTQYF